A selection of T cell receptor beta chains follows, all from one sample in a study of CD8 T cells in Susac syndrome. TCRdb itself ran the immunoSEQ multiplex PCR reads through MiXCR, one entry per CDR3 protein. The sample consists of about 150,000 distinct CDR3 sequences, about 94% of them appearing once. Sequencing input: CD8+ T cells from PBMCs. These receptors were obtained from a human donor with multiple sclerosis. Both conserved end residues are part of each CDR3. D genes are given only for firm matches. Size is omitted from some rows. Given values are once, few, many or a class for expanded clones.

>TRBV6-1|TRBJ2-7|TRBD1|-
CASSGDRGLSYEQYF
TGTGCCAGCAGTGGCGACAGGGGCCTCTCCTACGAGCAGTACTTC
>TRBV29-1|TRBJ1-1|TRBD1|-
CSVRWTGEENTEAFF
TGCAGCGTGCGCTGGACAGGGGAAGAAAACACTGAAGCTTTCTTT
>TRBV12-5|TRBJ2-1|TRBD1|-
CASGQGQGDNEQFF
TGTGCTAGTGGCCAGGGACAGGGGGACAATGAGCAGTTCTTC
>TRBV12-3/TRBV12-4|TRBJ2-7|-|-
CASSPSPYEQYF
TGTGCCAGCAGCCCCTCGCCCTACGAGCAGTACTTC
>TRBV2|TRBJ2-7|TRBD2|-
CASRGLFKNYEQYF
TGTGCCAGCAGGGGACTATTTAAAAACTACGAGCAGTACTTC
>TRBV9|TRBJ2-1|-|-
CASSVEDSSYNEQFF
TGTGCCAGCAGCGTAGAGGATAGCTCCTACAATGAGCAGTTCTTC
>TRBV12-3/TRBV12-4|TRBJ1-1|TRBD1|-
CASSMTGIEAFF
TGTGCCAGCAGCATGACAGGGATTGAAGCTTTCTTT
>TRBV30|TRBJ2-1|-|-
CAWSMGRLEQFF
TGTGCCTGGAGTATGGGACGCCTTGAGCAGTTCTTC
>TRBV20-1|TRBJ1-2|-|-
CSARDARGNGYTF
TGCAGTGCTAGAGATGCCAGGGGAAATGGCTACACCTTC
>TRBV12-3/TRBV12-4|TRBJ2-5|TRBD2|once
CASSPELAGVGETQYF
TGTGCCAGCAGTCCTGAACTAGCGGGGGTTGGGGAGACCCAGTACTTC